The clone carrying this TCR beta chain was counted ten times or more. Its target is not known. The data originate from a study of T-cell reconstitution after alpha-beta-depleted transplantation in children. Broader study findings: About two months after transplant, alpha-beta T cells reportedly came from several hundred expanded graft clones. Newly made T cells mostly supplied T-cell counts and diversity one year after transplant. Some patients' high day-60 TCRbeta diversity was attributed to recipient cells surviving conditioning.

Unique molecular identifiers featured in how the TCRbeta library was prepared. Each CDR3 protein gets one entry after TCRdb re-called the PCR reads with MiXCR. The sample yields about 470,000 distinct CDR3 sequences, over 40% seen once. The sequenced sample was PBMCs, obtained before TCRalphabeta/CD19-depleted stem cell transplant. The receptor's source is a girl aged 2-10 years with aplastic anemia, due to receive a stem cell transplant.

CDR3 sequence: CSVRTGQNTEAFF. The CDR3 bases are TGCAGCGTCCGGACAGGGCAGAACACTGAAGCTTTCTTT. The chain uses TRBV29-1 and TRBJ1-1, with 8 nucleotides matching TRBD1. The length of the CDR3 is 13 residues. V dropped 6 bases and J dropped 1; count of bases not matched to a gene: 4. CDR1 and CDR2 (germline): SQVTM, ANQGSEA.